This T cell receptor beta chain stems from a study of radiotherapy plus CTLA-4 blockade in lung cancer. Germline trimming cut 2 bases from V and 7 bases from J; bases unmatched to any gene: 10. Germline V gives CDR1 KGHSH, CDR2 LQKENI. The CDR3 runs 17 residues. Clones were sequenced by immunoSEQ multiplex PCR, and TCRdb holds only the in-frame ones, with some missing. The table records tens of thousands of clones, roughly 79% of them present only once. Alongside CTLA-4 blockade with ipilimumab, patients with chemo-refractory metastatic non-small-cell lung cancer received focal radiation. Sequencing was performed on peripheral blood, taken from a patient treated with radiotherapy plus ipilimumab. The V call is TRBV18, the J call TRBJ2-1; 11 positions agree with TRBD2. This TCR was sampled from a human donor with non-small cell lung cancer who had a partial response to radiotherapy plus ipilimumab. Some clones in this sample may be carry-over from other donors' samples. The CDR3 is CASSPSSSGGAYNEQFF. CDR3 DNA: TGTGCCAGCTCACCATCGAGTAGCGGGGGGGCGTATAATGAGCAGTTCTTC.